These T cell receptor beta chains were read from a single sample in a study of identical twins. Each CDR3 protein is one row after TCRdb ran MiXCR on the 5' RACE reads. The sample has some 790,000 distinct CDR3 sequences, 18% seen once; the top ten hold around 12%. A further study also used this sample, focusing on T cells expressing NK-cell markers.

Material: PBMCs. The receptors stem from a woman aged 18-35 years in good health. The CDR3 runs from the conserved cysteine through the conserved F or W. A D gene is named only where the DNA matches it firmly. Clone size, where shown, is once, few, many, or a class for clones that have expanded.

v_call	d_call	clone_size	j_call	cdr3_aa	cdr3_nt
TRBV5-6	TRBD2	NA	TRBJ2-1	CASIAGGEPTQFF	TGTGCCAGCATTGCGGGGGGGGAACCAACCCAGTTCTTC
TRBV20-1	NA	few	TRBJ2-7	CSARVKREGYEQYF	TGCAGTGCTAGAGTAAAGAGGGAAGGCTACGAGCAGTACTTC
TRBV2	TRBD1	few	TRBJ1-4	CASSVSQGGEKLFF	TGTGCCAGCAGTGTTTCCCAGGGGGGTGAAAAACTGTTTTTT
TRBV12-3/TRBV12-4	NA	NA	TRBJ2-6	CASRAGTGANVLTF	TGTGCCAGCAGGGCAGGGACTGGGGCCAACGTCCTGACTTTC
TRBV12-3/TRBV12-4	NA	NA	TRBJ2-3	CASSLALKGSDTQYF	TGTGCCAGCAGTTTAGCGCTAAAGGGTTCGGATACGCAGTATTTT
TRBV23-1	NA	NA	TRBJ2-2	CASSQFNIEERGVNTGELFF	TGCGCCAGCAGTCAATTTAATATCGAAGAGCGCGGTGTCAACACCGGGGAGCTGTTTTTT
TRBV29-1	NA	few	TRBJ1-1	CSVRRTAEAFF	TGCAGCGTCCGACGGACAGCGGAAGCTTTCTTT
TRBV20-1	TRBD2	few	TRBJ2-2	CSVRGRDTGELFF	TGCAGTGTTAGAGGGAGGGACACCGGGGAGCTGTTTTTT
TRBV10-3	NA	NA	TRBJ2-2	CAISVFTGELFF	TGTGCCATCAGTGTCTTCACCGGGGAGCTGTTTTTT
TRBV27	NA	NA	TRBJ1-2	CASFSGSYGYTF	TGTGCCAGCTTTTCCGGCAGCTATGGCTACACCTTC
TRBV7-9	NA	NA	TRBJ2-7	CASTDQRFEQYF	TGTGCCAGCACTGACCAGAGGTTCGAGCAGTACTTC
TRBV12-3/TRBV12-4	NA	NA	TRBJ2-1	CASSLGPAYNEQFF	TGTGCCAGCAGTTTAGGACCGGCCTACAATGAGCAGTTCTTC
TRBV7-2	NA	NA	TRBJ1-6	CASSLVNTPLHF	TGTGCCAGCAGCTTAGTCAATACACCCCTCCACTTT
TRBV6-2/TRBV6-3	NA	few	TRBJ2-2	CAARTANTGELFF	TGTGCCGCGCGGACAGCGAACACCGGGGAGCTGTTTTTT
TRBV7-2	NA	NA	TRBJ2-3	CASSLGPASDTQYF	TGTGCCAGCAGCTTAGGCCCAGCGTCCGATACGCAGTATTTT
TRBV24-1	TRBD2	NA	TRBJ2-3	CATSGASGGAPDTQYF	TGTGCCACCAGTGGGGCTAGCGGGGGGGCCCCAGATACGCAGTATTTT
TRBV27	NA	NA	TRBJ2-6	CASSFASPSGANVLTF	TGTGCCAGCAGTTTCGCCTCCCCCTCTGGGGCCAACGTCCTGACTTTC
TRBV5-8	TRBD1	NA	TRBJ2-7	CASSMTGFSYEQYF	TGTGCCAGCAGCATGACAGGGTTCTCCTACGAGCAGTACTTC
TRBV18	NA	NA	TRBJ1-1	CASSPRQFFAEAFF	TGTGCCAGCTCACCAAGGCAGTTTTTCGCTGAAGCTTTCTTT
TRBV3-1	NA	NA	TRBJ2-1	CASSRPISMSSYNEQFF	TGTGCCAGCAGCCGTCCGATTTCCATGAGCTCCTACAATGAGCAGTTCTTC
TRBV5-6	NA	few	TRBJ2-1	CASRMTGVVVEQFF	TGTGCCAGCAGGATGACTGGCGTCGTTGTTGAGCAGTTCTTC
TRBV20-1	TRBD2	few	TRBJ2-5	CSASKGLAETQYF	TGCAGTGCCTCAAAGGGACTAGCGGAGACCCAGTACTTC
TRBV19	TRBD1	NA	TRBJ1-4	CASRPSPGQGNEKLFF	TGTGCCAGTAGACCCTCACCGGGACAGGGAAATGAAAAACTGTTTTTT
TRBV5-1	NA	few	TRBJ2-5	CASSLGPDGLSQYF	TGCGCCAGCAGCTTGGGTCCTGACGGGCTCTCCCAGTACTTC
TRBV12-5	TRBD2	many	TRBJ2-1	CASGPGLAESYNEQFF	TGTGCTAGTGGTCCCGGACTAGCGGAATCCTACAATGAGCAGTTCTTC
TRBV20-1	TRBD2	NA	TRBJ2-5	CSARSGSLETQYF	TGCAGTGCTAGGAGCGGGAGCCTGGAGACCCAGTACTTC
TRBV5-1	TRBD1	NA	TRBJ2-5	CASAFGQGETQYF	TGCGCCAGCGCATTCGGACAGGGAGAGACCCAGTACTTC
TRBV12-3/TRBV12-4	TRBD1	NA	TRBJ2-5	CASSPAGGTGQETQYF	TGTGCCAGCAGTCCCGCAGGGGGTACGGGGCAAGAGACCCAGTACTTC
TRBV5-1	TRBD1	many	TRBJ2-2	CASSLGQGAGELFF	TGCGCCAGCAGCTTGGGACAGGGGGCCGGGGAGCTGTTTTTT
TRBV29-1	TRBD2	NA	TRBJ2-1	CSVRGLILAGGGNEQFF	TGCAGCGTCCGAGGCCTCATACTAGCGGGAGGGGGCAATGAGCAGTTCTTC
TRBV29-1	TRBD1	few	TRBJ1-2	CSVTDRESGYTF	TGCAGCGTTACGGACAGGGAGAGCGGCTACACCTTC
TRBV5-1	NA	NA	TRBJ1-2	CASSPGPGQRSGYTF	TGCGCCAGCAGCCCGGGCCCGGGACAAAGATCTGGCTACACCTTC
TRBV20-1	NA	NA	TRBJ2-5	CSPLGAERAQYF	TGCAGTCCTCTCGGGGCGGAGAGGGCCCAGTACTTC
TRBV11-2	NA	few	TRBJ2-4	CASSPDIKNIQYF	TGTGCCAGCAGCCCCGACATCAAAAACATTCAGTACTTC
TRBV10-3	TRBD1	NA	TRBJ1-5	CAISYDRAGNQPQHF	TGTGCCATCAGTTACGACAGGGCGGGAAATCAGCCCCAGCATTTT
TRBV18	TRBD2	NA	TRBJ2-1	CASSPRTSWHEQFF	TGTGCCAGCTCACCCCGGACTAGTTGGCATGAGCAGTTCTTC
TRBV9	NA	few	TRBJ2-1	CASSVVGSGGNEQFF	TGTGCCAGCAGCGTAGTGGGCTCGGGTGGCAATGAGCAGTTCTTC
TRBV11-2	NA	NA	TRBJ2-2	CASTSLNTGELFF	TGTGCCAGCACCTCCTTAAACACCGGGGAGCTGTTTTTT
TRBV6-1	NA	NA	TRBJ2-1	CASKRALGADEQFF	TGTGCCAGTAAGAGGGCCCTGGGTGCCGATGAGCAGTTCTTC
TRBV5-1	NA	NA	TRBJ2-5	CASSLSAANEEYF	TGCGCCAGCAGCTTGTCGGCAGCCAACGAGGAGTACTTC
TRBV6-1	NA	few	TRBJ2-5	CASTGLGRETQYF	TGTGCCAGCACTGGACTGGGGAGGGAGACCCAGTACTTC
TRBV5-1	TRBD2	NA	TRBJ2-3	CASARGTSGITDTQYF	TGCGCCAGCGCCCGGGGGACTAGCGGGATCACAGATACGCAGTATTTT
TRBV27	NA	NA	TRBJ1-1	CASSFGRAREAFF	TGTGCCAGCAGTTTCGGTAGGGCCAGGGAAGCTTTCTTT
TRBV15	NA	NA	TRBJ2-7	CATSRRGIYEQYF	TGTGCCACCAGCAGACGGGGGATCTACGAGCAGTACTTC